The 8 T cell receptor beta chains below were found in one sample sequenced in a study of breast tumors, draining lymph nodes, adjacent tissues. Samples came from axillary lymph nodes draining the breast cancer. TCRdb itself ran the multiplex PCR reads through MiXCR, one entry per CDR3 protein. The table includes some 97,000 distinct CDR3 sequences, about 20% detected once. The specimen sequenced was axillary lymph node tissue. The receptor source for this set is a female donor with breast cancer. Some clones in this sample may be carry-over from other donors' samples.

This chain links TRBV13 with TRBJ1-2, with 9 nucleotides matching TRBD1. The CDR3 has 13 residues. Germline CDR1 and CDR2: PRHDT and FYEKMQ (reference sequence). V gave up 5 bases and J gave up 7 bases; unmatched junction bases: 5. This CDR3 is CASSMDRGIGYTF. The DNA for the CDR3 is TGTGCCAGCAGCATGGACAGGGGTATTGGCTACACCTTC.

On this clonotype itself: This could be a read error, since a much larger clone is one nucleotide away. The chain employs TRBV19 and TRBJ1-5; D call uncertain. The CDR3 is 14 residues long. Trimming stripped 7 bases from V and 5 bases from J, with 15 bases between. CDR1 and CDR2 from the germline V gene are LNHDA and SQIVND (reference sequence). The CDR3 sequence: CASKSLTPYQPQHF. The CDR3, as DNA: TGTGCCAGTAAGTCGCTGACACCCTATCAGCCCCAGCATTTT.

Many counts were recorded for this clonotype. The rearrangement uses TRBV4-1 and TRBJ2-5; D is perhaps TRBD2 (6 bases). The CDR3 consists of 14 residues. The germline CDR1 and CDR2 sequences are MGHRA and YSYEKL. V lost 1 base and J lost 6, with 12 bases in between. In DNA form, the CDR3 reads TGCGCCAGCAGCCAAGTGGGGGGAAGGAAGACCCAGTACTTC. Translating it yields CASSQVGGRKTQYF.

Ten or more counts support this clonotype. CDR3 in amino acids: CASSLGNSPNQPQHF. The CDR3 DNA is TGTGCCAGCAGCCTTGGGAACAGCCCAAATCAGCCCCAGCATTTT. The gene calls are TRBV11-2 and TRBJ1-5, with no clear D. The CDR3 sequence is 15 residues long. In germline, CDR1 is SGHAT, CDR2 FQNNGV. Deletions cut 5 bases from V and 4 bases from J, with 15 bases between.

This clonotype was detected a few times. The chain employs TRBV19 and TRBJ1-1; the match to TRBD1 covers 8 bases. Germline V gives CDR1 LNHDA, CDR2 SQIVND (reference sequence). V lost 5 bases, J lost 0 bases, and 2 bases stayed unmatched. There are 14 residues in the CDR3. CDR3 coding DNA: TGTGCCAGTAGTGACAGGGGAATGAACACTGAAGCTTTCTTT. Its protein product is CASSDRGMNTEAFF.

With respect to this clonotype: A read error may be the cause here, since a much bigger clone is one base away. The final CDR3 position lacks the conserved phenylalanine or tryptophan, pointing to a likely read error. The rearrangement joins TRBV3-1 to TRBJ1-6, with a weak D call TRBD1 (6 bases). V lost 2 bases and J lost 14, with 19 bases in between. Germline V gives CDR1 LGHDT, CDR2 YNNKEL (reference sequence). The CDR3 length is 15 residues. The CDR3: CASSQKGGGMGTLHL. DNA of the CDR3: TGTGCCAGCAGCCAAAAGGGGGGGGGCATGGGCACCCTCCACCTT.

This clonotype was counted between two and nine times. The rearrangement links TRBV6-1 to TRBJ2-2, with 10 bases lining up with TRBD2. The CDR3 consists of 16 residues. Per germline, CDR1 MNHNS and CDR2 SASEGT. V shed 10 bases, J shed 3 bases, and the junction held 11 bases outside the gene matches. The CDR3: CATLLLSGGHTGELFF. CDR3 coding DNA: TGTGCCACCCTCCTTCTTAGCGGGGGGCACACCGGGGAGCTGTTTTTT.

This clonotype was recorded many times. This rearrangement joins TRBV10-3 to TRBJ1-6; D gene ambiguous. Germline assignment: CDR1 ENHRY and CDR2 SYGVKD. The CDR3 contains 16 residues. V lost 4 bases and J lost 1, with 11 bases in between. CDR3 in amino acids: CAISGSLKSYNSPLHF. The CDR3 region has the DNA TGTGCCATCAGTGGCAGTCTTAAATCCTATAATTCACCCCTCCACTTT.